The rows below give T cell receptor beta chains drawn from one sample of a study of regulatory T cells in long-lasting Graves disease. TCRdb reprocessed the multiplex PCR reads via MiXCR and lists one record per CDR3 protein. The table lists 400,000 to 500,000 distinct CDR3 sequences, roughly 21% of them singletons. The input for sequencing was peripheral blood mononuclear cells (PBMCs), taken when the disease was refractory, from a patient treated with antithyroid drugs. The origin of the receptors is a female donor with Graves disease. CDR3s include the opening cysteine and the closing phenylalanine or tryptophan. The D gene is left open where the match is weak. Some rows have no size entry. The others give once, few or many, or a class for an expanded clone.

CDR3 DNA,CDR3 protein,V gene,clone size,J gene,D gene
TGTGCCACCAGTGATTCGACAGGATCCTACGAGCAGTACTTC,CATSDSTGSYEQYF,TRBV24-1,few,TRBJ2-7,-
TGTGCCAGCAGTCCCCACAGGGGTTGGGATGGCTACACCTTC,CASSPHRGWDGYTF,TRBV12-3/TRBV12-4,-,TRBJ1-2,TRBD1
TGTGCCAGCAGCCCTCTTCGCGGACAGGGTTCTCAAGAGACCCAGTACTTC,CASSPLRGQGSQETQYF,TRBV7-8,many,TRBJ2-5,TRBD1
TGCGCCAGCAGCGATCAGGGGGGGGTTGGGGCCCAGCATTTT,CASSDQGGVGAQHF,TRBV4-1,-,TRBJ1-5,TRBD1
TGTGCCTGGAGTGTCGACAGCGGCGGTCAGCCCCAGCATTTT,CAWSVDSGGQPQHF,TRBV30,few,TRBJ1-5,-
TGTGTCAGCAGTTACCGAGGGGAGACCCAGTACTTC,CVSSYRGETQYF,TRBV6-5,-,TRBJ2-5,-
TGCGCCAGCAGCCCAGCCATACTAGCGGGAGGGGGAGAGACCCAGTACTTC,CASSPAILAGGGETQYF,TRBV5-1,-,TRBJ2-5,TRBD2
TGCAGTGCGGCCGTTGCTGGGGACAATGAAAAACTGTTTTTT,CSAAVAGDNEKLFF,TRBV20-1,many,TRBJ1-4,-
TGTGCCTGGGCGGAGAGGAACTCCTACAATGAGCAGTTCTTC,CAWAERNSYNEQFF,TRBV30,once,TRBJ2-1,-
TGTGCCAGCAGCGTCCGAGGGGCCGATAACACTGAAGCTTTCTTT,CASSVRGADNTEAFF,TRBV9,-,TRBJ1-1,-
TGTGCCTTTCAGGACAGTGGGACCCCCGGGGAGCTGTTTTTT,CAFQDSGTPGELFF,TRBV12-3/TRBV12-4,-,TRBJ2-2,-
TGTGCCAGCAGCTTGAGTCCGAGGGGGGGGCCCGAGCAGTACTTC,CASSLSPRGGPEQYF,TRBV7-9,-,TRBJ2-7,-
TGTGCCAGCAGTTTAACCGGACCTAGCAATCAGCCCCAGCATTTT,CASSLTGPSNQPQHF,TRBV27,many,TRBJ1-5,-
TGTGCCAGCAGCTTAGACCTTGGTGAAAAACTGTTTTTT,CASSLDLGEKLFF,TRBV11-2,many,TRBJ1-4,-
TGTGCCAGCAGGCCCGCGTATAGGGGAAGGTATAATTCACCCCTCCACTTT,CASRPAYRGRYNSPLHF,TRBV27,many,TRBJ1-6,-
TGTGCCAGCAGTCCGGGACTAGCGAGCGAGCAGTACTTC,CASSPGLASEQYF,TRBV11-2,many,TRBJ2-7,TRBD2
TGTGCCAGCACCCCCGGGACAGAGAACACCGGGGAGCTGTTTTTT,CASTPGTENTGELFF,TRBV6-1,many,TRBJ2-2,TRBD1
TGTGCCACCCGGAGGACGGGACAGGGGATCGGGGAGCTGTTTTTT,CATRRTGQGIGELFF,TRBV10-3,-,TRBJ2-2,TRBD1
TGTGCCAGCAGTTTGGGAGCGAGGAGCGGGTACTACGAGCAGTACTTC,CASSLGARSGYYEQYF,TRBV27,many,TRBJ2-7,-
TGTGCCAGCCTAGCGGGAGGGCCAGGGGAGCAGTTCTTC,CASLAGGPGEQFF,TRBV28,-,TRBJ2-1,TRBD2
TGTGCCACCAGCAGTTACACAGGGGGTATGAATCAGCCCCAGCATTTT,CATSSYTGGMNQPQHF,TRBV15,-,TRBJ1-5,TRBD1
TGTGCCAGCAGCCACGACATGGGTGGAACTGAAGCTTTCTTT,CASSHDMGGTEAFF,TRBV11-2,many,TRBJ1-1,-
TGTGCCAGCAGCTCCCCGGTGGGCAGGGGGCAAGGGCAGTACTTC,CASSSPVGRGQGQYF,TRBV13,-,TRBJ2-7,TRBD1
TGTGCCAGCAGCCGACTCGGGACAGGAAATGGCTACACCTTC,CASSRLGTGNGYTF,TRBV14,-,TRBJ1-2,TRBD1
TGTGCCAGCAGCGGGACGGCACCTTCCTATCAGCCCCAGCATTTT,CASSGTAPSYQPQHF,TRBV6-1,many,TRBJ1-5,-
TGTGCCAGCAGCTTGGGACAGGACTGGCGGTACTTC,CASSLGQDWRYF,TRBV7-9,-,TRBJ2-7,TRBD1
TGTGCCAGCAGCGCCTGGGGGGGAGATCAGCCCCAGCATTTT,CASSAWGGDQPQHF,TRBV3-1,-,TRBJ1-5,-
TGTGCCAGCAGTCTCCGGACGGGCATATCAGAAGCTTTCTTT,CASSLRTGISEAFF,TRBV28,-,TRBJ1-1,-
TGCAGCGTCCCTGGGTTGGGTGGCTATGGCTACACCTTC,CSVPGLGGYGYTF,TRBV29-1,few,TRBJ1-2,-
TGTGCCAGCAGTGGGCAGTTGATGAACACTGAAGCTTTCTTT,CASSGQLMNTEAFF,TRBV12-3/TRBV12-4,many,TRBJ1-1,-